Listed here is a single T cell receptor beta chain. The antigen remains unidentified. The record originates from a study of cytomegalovirus exposure and HLA in healthy donors. Study-level points and caveats: Later work showed greater clonal expansion in HLA-associated TCR beta chains than in equally common others. A later analysis found that most CMV-associated TCR beta chains appeared HLA-restricted.

The primer mix had 60 Vbeta and 13 Jbeta primers. Authors' data handling: It was a later analysis that counted roughly 80 million unique TCR beta chains, of which approximately 11 million were shared. The data were produced by immunoSEQ multiplex PCR, yet TCRdb's version contains in-frame clones alone and is incomplete. V and J calls plus clone size are reproduced from that table; the DNA served to infer D and trimming. The table has around 93,000 clones, approximately 68% seen once; the top ten hold approximately 5.8%. Sequencing was performed on PBMCs. The source is a boy aged 5-17 years in good health and CMV-seropositive.

CDR3 in DNA: TGTGCCAGCAGCCCCCTCCCCGCGAGGGGGTACGAGCAGTACTTC. Translating it yields CASSPLPARGYEQYF. The chain carries TRBV6-5 and TRBJ2-7; possibly TRBD1 for D (6 bases). V gave up 6 bases and J gave up 4 bases, with 19 bases separating them. The CDR3 totals 15 residues. CDR1 is MNHEY, CDR2 SVGAGI, per germline.